Below, 21 T cell receptor beta chains from the same sample are listed, as sequenced in a study of cytomegalovirus exposure and HLA in healthy donors. The PCR employed 60 Vbeta primers together with 13 Jbeta primers. Generated by immunoSEQ multiplex PCR, the TCRdb table keeps only in-frame clones and is missing some. Of 80,000 or so clones listed, 72% are singletons. The specimen was PBMCs. All receptors come from a woman between 40 and 50 years old in good health and CMV-seropositive.

The chain joins TRBV19 to TRBJ1-2, with no clear D. Germline assignment: CDR1 LNHDA and CDR2 SQIVND (reference sequence). CDR3 length: 13 residues. Trimming removed 0 bases at V and 1 base at J, with 3 bases between. The CDR3 DNA follows: TGTGCCAGTAGTATAGACAGTAACTATGGCTACACCTTC. Its translation is CASSIDSNYGYTF.

The chain links TRBV2 to TRBJ2-3; 12 bases are a match to TRBD2. The germline gives CDR1 SNHLY, CDR2 FYNNEI. This CDR3 region has 16 residues. J gave up 5 bases and V 4 bases, and 7 bases lay outside the gene matches. CDR3 nucleotides: TGTGCCAGCAGTGTCGTCCTAGCGGGAGGGGGAGATACGCAGTATTTT. This translates into CASSVVLAGGGDTQYF. The entire variable domain, with the rest obtained from reference TRBV2 and TRBJ2-3, is as follows: EPEVTQTPSHQVTQMGQEVILRCVPISNHLYFYWYRQILGQKVEFLVSFYNNEISEKSEIFDDQFSVERPDGSNFTLKIRSTKLEDSAMYFCASSVVLAGGGDTQYFGPGTRLTVL.

The V call is TRBV6-5, the J call TRBJ1-2; tentatively, D is TRBD1 (6 bases). The CDR3 is 14 amino acids. The germline gives CDR1 MNHEY, CDR2 SVGAGI. V lost 2 bases, J lost 4 bases, and 11 bases lay in between. In nucleotides, the CDR3 is TGTGCCAGCAGTTACGTGGGGGGGGCCTATGGCTACACCTTC. This translates into CASSYVGGAYGYTF.

In its sample, this clone was seen once. The gene calls are TRBV11-2 and TRBJ1-1; TRBD1 matches 8 bases. The junction had 13 bases not matched to a gene; V was cut back by 8 bases and J by 2 bases. The CDR3 is 16 residues long. The V gene's germline CDR1 is SGHAT and CDR2 FQNNGV. CDR3 nucleotide sequence: TGTGCCAGCGCGCTATTCCGGACAGGGATAAACACTGAAGCTTTCTTT. Translated, it gives CASALFRTGINTEAFF.

This clone was seen a single time. This rearrangement joins TRBV9 to TRBJ2-6; 9 bases are shared with TRBD1. This CDR3 has 16 amino acids. Germline CDR1 SGDLS, CDR2 YYNGEE. The trim removed 2 bases at V and 1 base at J, leaving 1 base unmatched. CDR3 nucleotides: TGTGCCAGCAGCGTGGGACAGGGTTCTGGGGCCAACGTCCTGACTTTC. It specifies CASSVGQGSGANVLTF.

This chain joins TRBV5-6 and TRBJ2-2; D remains ambiguous. V shed 1 base and J shed 5 bases, with 6 bases lying between them. This CDR3 spans 13 amino acids. From germline, CDR1 is SGHDT and CDR2 YYEEEE. Here the CDR3 DNA reads TGTGCCAGCAGCTTGCGGAGAACCGGGGAGCTGTTTTTT. The encoded protein is CASSLRRTGELFF.

V gene TRBV15 combines with J gene TRBJ1-1; the match to TRBD1 covers 9 bases. Per germline, CDR1 LNHNV and CDR2 YYDKDF (reference sequence). This CDR3 has 13 amino acids. Trimming at V came to 5 bases and at J to 10 bases, leaving 8 bases not matched to a gene. In DNA, the CDR3 is TGTGCCACCAGCGAGGGGGACAGGGTGGGAGCTTTCTTT. Its translation: CATSEGDRVGAFF.

The chain uses TRBV5-4 and TRBJ1-3, with D maybe TRBD1 (6 bases). Germline assignment: CDR1 SGHNT and CDR2 YYREEE (reference sequence). This CDR3 region has 17 residues. V was trimmed by 4 bases and J by 0 bases, leaving 17 bases between them. CDR3 in DNA: TGTGCCAGCAGCACCTCCCCAGGGGACCACTCTGGAAACACCATATATTTT. It is translated as CASSTSPGDHSGNTIYF. Full variable domain (outside the CDR3, taken from reference TRBV5-4 and TRBJ1-3): ETGVTQSPTHLIKTRGQQVTLRCSSQSGHNTVSWYQQALGQGPQFIFQYYREEENGRGNFPPRFSGLQFPNYSSELNVNALELDDSALYLCASSTSPGDHSGNTIYFGEGSWLTVV.

A few counts support this clone. The CDR3 protein is CASSQSGGAGDTQYF. The CDR3 coding sequence is TGTGCCAGCAGCCAAAGCGGGGGGGCGGGGGATACGCAGTATTTT. The V gene is TRBV4-2, the J gene TRBJ2-3, with TRBD2 matching over 10 bases. The CDR3 runs 15 residues. From germline, CDR1 is LGHNA and CDR2 YNFKEQ. Unmatched junction bases numbered 5, after V lost 2 bases and J lost 6 bases.

V usage is TRBV27 and J usage is TRBJ1-1; D unclear. From germline, CDR1 is MNHEY and CDR2 SMNVEV (reference sequence). Trimming removed 5 bases from V and 0 bases from J, with 10 bases in between. The CDR3 extends over 14 amino acids. The CDR3 region is CASSPETVNTEAFF. CDR3 DNA: TGTGCCAGCAGTCCCGAAACGGTGAACACTGAAGCTTTCTTT.

This clone was seen just once. CDR3 DNA sequence: TGTGCCAGCAGTGAAAAGGCTAGGCAGTCCTACGAGCAGTACTTC. Its translation: CASSEKARQSYEQYF. The V and J genes are TRBV6-1 and TRBJ2-7, with D uncertain. Germline V CDR1 and CDR2: MNHNS, SASEGT. The CDR3 length is 15 residues. V lost 2 bases, J lost 1 base, and 12 bases lay in between.

The chain has TRBV6-1 and TRBJ1-2; TRBD1 aligns across 10 bases. Germline V CDR1 and CDR2: MNHNS, SASEGT. Trimming cost V 1 base and J 3 bases; bases outside gene matches: 8. This CDR3 is built from 17 residues. The CDR3 region has the DNA TGTGCCAGCAGTGAAGTGGACAGGGGGACCATCTACTATGGCTACACCTTC. This sequence encodes CASSEVDRGTIYYGYTF.

This clone occurred a few times. The chain has TRBV4-1 and TRBJ1-5; D call uncertain. The CDR3 totals 15 residues. Germline assignment: CDR1 MGHRA and CDR2 YSYEKL. Trimming removed 4 bases at V and 7 bases at J, with 17 bases between. CDR3: CASSPSILGRQPQHF. CDR3 bases: TGCGCCAGCAGCCCATCAATCCTTGGTAGACAGCCCCAGCATTTT.

The chain combines TRBV6-1 with TRBJ2-7, with D perhaps TRBD2 (6 bases). Between the trimmed V and J ends, which lost 2 bases and 2 bases, there was a span of 7 bases. From germline, CDR1 is MNHNS and CDR2 SASEGT. This CDR3 has 13 amino acids. CDR3: CASSETGAYEQYF. DNA of the CDR3: TGTGCCAGCAGTGAAACGGGGGCCTACGAGCAGTACTTC.

This clone came up once. The chain is built from TRBV28 and TRBJ2-2; no definite D call. Trimming left V 4 bases short and J 5 bases short, with 20 bases between. CDR1 and CDR2 from the germline V gene are MDHEN and SYDVKM. The CDR3 is 17 residues long. In nucleotides, the CDR3 is TGTGCCAGCAGTTCGCATAGTCCAACATTGAGGACCGGGGAGCTGTTTTTT. Protein product: CASSSHSPTLRTGELFF.

Only a few counts were recorded for this clone. This chain links TRBV5-1 with TRBJ1-1; the match to TRBD1 covers 7 bases. In germline, CDR1 is SGHRS, CDR2 YFSETQ. The length of the CDR3 is 15 residues. With 5 bases clipped from V and 4 bases from J, the junction kept 11 bases outside the gene matches. The CDR3 region is CASREQGVGPTEAFF. The DNA of the CDR3 is TGCGCCAGCAGAGAGCAGGGGGTCGGCCCCACTGAAGCTTTCTTT. The full variable domain, completed using reference TRBV5-1 and TRBJ1-1, is KAGVTQTPRYLIKTRGQQVTLSCSPISGHRSVSWYQQTPGQGLQFLFEYFSETQRNKGNFPGRFSGRQFSNSRSEMNVSTLELGDSALYLCASREQGVGPTEAFFGQGTRLTVV.

J is TRBJ1-3 and V is TRBV7-3; perhaps TRBD1 as D (5 bases). Germline V lookup: CDR1 SGHTA, CDR2 FQGTGA. The V end was cut by 6 bases, the J end by 5 bases, with 23 bases between. There are 17 residues in the CDR3. The CDR3 DNA reads as TGTGCCAGCAGAAGAACACCAGGGCAGAGTCGAAGAAACACCATATATTTT. Amino acids: CASRRTPGQSRRNTIYF.

V and J are TRBV4-2 and TRBJ2-7; D possibly corresponds to TRBD1 (6 bases). The V and J ends lost 0 bases and 5 bases respectively, with 14 bases between them. The CDR3 runs 15 residues. Looked up from germline, CDR1 is LGHNA and CDR2 is YNFKEQ. The CDR3 is CASSQDPRGRDEQYF. For the CDR3, the DNA is TGTGCCAGCAGCCAAGATCCCAGGGGTCGCGACGAGCAGTACTTC.

The V call is TRBV6-1, the J call TRBJ2-7; 8 bases are a match to TRBD2. The CDR3 length is 15 residues. V lost 0 bases to trimming and J lost 1 base; unmatched junction nucleotides: 2. Germline CDR1 MNHNS, CDR2 SASEGT. CDR3 protein: CASSEAGGRSYEQYF. As DNA, the CDR3 is TGTGCCAGCAGTGAAGCGGGCGGGAGGTCCTACGAGCAGTACTTC.

This rearrangement joins TRBV5-1 to TRBJ2-4; TRBD2 matches at 13 bases. J was trimmed by 8 bases and V by 0 bases; bases with no gene match: 5. The CDR3 contains 16 residues. CDR1 SGHRS and CDR2 YFSETQ come from the germline V gene. CDR3 sequence reads: CASSLGTSGRADIQYF. Here the CDR3 DNA reads TGCGCCAGCAGCTTGGGTACTAGCGGGAGGGCAGACATTCAGTACTTC.

This clone was detected a few times. The CDR3, as DNA: TGCGCCAGCAGCCAAGATCGGACAGGGGGCACTGAAGCTTTCTTT. As protein: CASSQDRTGGTEAFF. V is TRBV4-1 and J is TRBJ1-1; 10 nucleotides line up with TRBD1. With 0 bases clipped from V and 4 bases from J, the junction kept 2 bases outside the gene matches. This CDR3 contains 15 residues. CDR1 is MGHRA, CDR2 YSYEKL, per germline.